One sample yielded the 31 T cell receptor beta chains listed below, sequenced in a study of OX40 agonist ivuxolimab in advanced cancers. Profiling relied on immunoSEQ multiplex PCR, and the TCRdb table lists in-frame clones only, not all of them. The sample consists of around 75,000 clones, roughly 90% of them appearing once. The source material was CD4+ or CD8+ T cells sorted from blood, sampled in a trial of the OX40 agonist ivuxolimab. The source is an adult with an advanced solid tumor such as melanoma, head and neck, liver or kidney cancer.

This clone was counted a few times. V and J are TRBV5-1 and TRBJ2-3; 7 bases align to TRBD1. From germline, CDR1 is SGHRS and CDR2 YFSETQ. V dropped 4 bases and J dropped 3; count of bases not matched to a gene: 5. CDR3 size: 14 residues. CDR3 region: CASSERQGTDTQYF. DNA of the CDR3: TGCGCCAGCAGCGAAAGACAGGGAACAGATACGCAGTATTTT.

The chain recombines TRBV7-9 with TRBJ2-2, with D perhaps assigned TRBD1 or TRBD2 (5 bases each). The CDR3 runs to 12 residues. The V end lost 3 bases, the J end lost 8 bases, and 7 bases lay between the germline ends. The germline V gene encodes CDR1 SEHNR and CDR2 FQNEAQ (reference sequence). CDR3 loop: CASSFGAGELFF. As DNA, the CDR3 is TGTGCCAGCAGCTTCGGGGCAGGGGAGCTGTTTTTT.

V and J are TRBV5-1 and TRBJ2-7; a weak D match, TRBD2 (7 bases). V was clipped by 0 bases and J by 2 bases, with 12 bases between them. This CDR3 spans 15 amino acids. Looked up from germline, CDR1 is SGHRS and CDR2 is YFSETQ. CDR3: CASSLEGGSTYEQYF. Written as DNA, the CDR3 is TGCGCCAGCAGCTTGGAGGGGGGGTCCACCTACGAGCAGTACTTC.

This chain links TRBV5-1 with TRBJ2-3, with 10 nucleotides matching TRBD2. The V segment lost 1 base and the J segment 4 bases; nucleotides outside the gene matches: 3. Germline values: CDR1 SGHRS, CDR2 YFSETQ. There are 15 residues in the CDR3. Here the CDR3 DNA reads TGCGCCAGCAGCTTGACTAGCGGGAACGCAGATACGCAGTATTTT. Translating it yields CASSLTSGNADTQYF.

The V call is TRBV5-4, the J call TRBJ2-5, with TRBD2 identical over 8 bases. The CDR3 is made up of 15 amino acids. The germline gives CDR1 SGHNT, CDR2 YYREEE (reference sequence). Germline trimming cut 4 bases from V and 3 bases from J; bases unmatched to any gene: 8. The CDR3 here is CASSLGLEGEETQYF. CDR3 bases: TGTGCCAGCAGCCTGGGACTAGAAGGGGAAGAGACCCAGTACTTC. Complete variable domain (other parts from reference TRBV5-4 and TRBJ2-5): ETGVTQSPTHLIKTRGQQVTLRCSSQSGHNTVSWYQQALGQGPQFIFQYYREEENGRGNFPPRFSGLQFPNYSSELNVNALELDDSALYLCASSLGLEGEETQYFGPGTRLLVL.

V and J are TRBV27 and TRBJ2-1, with D unclear. The germline CDR1 and CDR2 sequences are MNHEY and SMNVEV (reference sequence). The V end was cut by 1 base, the J end by 4 bases, with 11 bases between. This CDR3 contains 15 residues. The CDR3 loop is CASSLFIESYNEQFF. As DNA, the CDR3 is TGTGCCAGCAGTTTATTCATAGAATCATACAATGAGCAGTTCTTC.

The rearrangement uses TRBV5-6 and TRBJ2-5, with no clear D. The V and J ends lost 3 bases and 4 bases respectively, with 4 bases between them. In germline, CDR1 is SGHDT, CDR2 YYEEEE. The length of the CDR3 is 11 residues. The CDR3 sequence is CASSWGETQYF. In DNA form, the CDR3 reads TGTGCCAGCAGCTGGGGAGAGACCCAGTACTTC.

This clone was found a few times. The chain carries TRBV5-5 and TRBJ2-7, with D hard to call. V lost 1 base, J lost 4 bases, and 15 bases lay in between. The CDR3 covers 15 residues. Germline CDR1 is SGHKS and CDR2 is YYEKEE (reference sequence). CDR3: CASSLSPTDIYEQYF. As DNA, the CDR3 is TGTGCCAGCAGCTTGTCCCCAACAGATATATACGAGCAGTACTTC.

The CDR3 loop is CASSLSNSQSTDTQYF. The CDR3 nucleotides are TGCGCCAGCAGCTTGTCTAACTCCCAAAGCACAGATACGCAGTATTTT. The rearrangement joins TRBV5-1 to TRBJ2-3; no definite D call. Germline V CDR1 and CDR2: SGHRS, YFSETQ. CDR3 length equals 16 residues. Trimming pared 1 base from V and 0 bases from J, leaving 12 bases between. The complete variable domain, with remaining parts taken from reference TRBV5-1 and TRBJ2-3, reads KAGVTQTPRYLIKTRGQQVTLSCSPISGHRSVSWYQQTPGQGLQFLFEYFSETQRNKGNFPGRFSGRQFSNSRSEMNVSTLELGDSALYLCASSLSNSQSTDTQYFGPGTRLTVL.

The chain is built from TRBV10-3 and TRBJ2-1; the D gene is possibly TRBD2 (5 bases). Trimming removed 6 bases at V and 9 bases at J, with 12 bases between. Per germline, CDR1 ENHRY and CDR2 SYGVKD. The CDR3 spans 12 residues. The CDR3 region has the DNA TGTGCCATCAGCGGGATACTTGGTGAGCAGTTCTTC. It encodes CAISGILGEQFF.

Worth noting for this clone: Distinct nucleotide sequences in the sample also encode this CDR3. This chain links TRBV5-1 with TRBJ1-1, with D perhaps matching TRBD1 (6 bases). Germline CDR1 reads SGHRS; CDR2 reads YFSETQ. Trimming left V 7 bases short and J 1 base short, with 11 bases between. There are 13 residues in the CDR3. CDR3 nucleotides: TGCGCCAGCCGCGGACAGTCGAACACTGAAGCTTTCTTT. Translated, it gives CASRGQSNTEAFF.

The V and J genes are TRBV9 and TRBJ2-3; tentative D call: TRBD2 (6 bases). The CDR3 spans 17 residues. CDR1 is SGDLS, CDR2 YYNGEE, per germline. Trimming pared 4 bases from V and 6 bases from J, leaving 24 bases between. For the CDR3, the DNA is TGTGCCAGCAGCCTCTTAGGAGGGGCAGGGTGGGTTGATACGCAGTATTTT. It is translated as CASSLLGGAGWVDTQYF.

In DNA, the CDR3 is TGCAGCGTTGTAATAGGGGGCGGGCAGCCCCAGCATTTT. It yields the protein CSVVIGGGQPQHF. The V and J genes are TRBV29-1 and TRBJ1-5, with 7 bases lining up with TRBD1. The V gene's germline CDR1 is SQVTM and CDR2 ANQGSEA. The junction had 7 bases not matched to a gene; V was cut back by 4 bases and J by 7 bases. This CDR3 contains 13 residues.

This clone was counted only a few times. The chain joins TRBV13 to TRBJ2-3, with a weak D call TRBD2 (6 bases). CDR3 length: 14 amino acids. Germline V gene data show CDR1 as PRHDT and CDR2 as FYEKMQ (reference sequence). V lost 5 bases, J lost 8 bases, and 17 bases lay in between. The CDR3 region is CASSPLGTRGTQYF. For the CDR3, the DNA is TGTGCCAGCAGCCCCCTTGGGACTCGGGGTACGCAGTATTTT.

V usage is TRBV4-1 and J usage is TRBJ2-1; 13 bases are a match to TRBD2. The germline gives CDR1 MGHRA, CDR2 YSYEKL. V dropped 3 bases and J dropped 4; count of bases not matched to a gene: 3. The CDR3 covers 16 residues. As DNA, the CDR3 is TGCGCCAGCAGCCACCCGACTAGCGGGAGGTACAATGAGCAGTTCTTC. This translates into CASSHPTSGRYNEQFF.

The gene calls are TRBV5-1 and TRBJ1-1; the D gene is possibly TRBD1 (6 bases). CDR1 is SGHRS, CDR2 YFSETQ, per germline. The ends were cut back, 0 bases at V and 5 bases at J, with 11 bases in the middle. The CDR3 runs to 14 residues. DNA for the CDR3: TGCGCCAGCAGCTTGGACAGGGTGGGGACTGAAGCTTTCTTT. Protein product: CASSLDRVGTEAFF. The full variable domain, completed using reference TRBV5-1 and TRBJ1-1, is KAGVTQTPRYLIKTRGQQVTLSCSPISGHRSVSWYQQTPGQGLQFLFEYFSETQRNKGNFPGRFSGRQFSNSRSEMNVSTLELGDSALYLCASSLDRVGTEAFFGQGTRLTVV.

This chain links TRBV25-1 with TRBJ1-5; 7 bases align to TRBD1. This CDR3 region has 14 residues. Per germline, CDR1 MGHDK and CDR2 SYGVNS. V shed 6 bases and J 4 bases; nucleotides not matched to a gene: 6. The CDR3 nucleotides read TGTGCCAGCAGCGGGACAGAGAATAATCAGCCCCAGCATTTT. Translation gives CASSGTENNQPQHF. Complete variable domain (other parts from reference TRBV25-1 and TRBJ1-5): EADIYQTPRYLVIGTGKKITLECSQTMGHDKMYWYQQDPGMELHLIHYSYGVNSTEKGDLSSESTVSRIRTEHFPLTLESARPSHTSQYLCASSGTENNQPQHFGDGTRLSIL.

The V gene is TRBV9, the J gene TRBJ2-5; D is ambiguous. This CDR3 spans 14 amino acids. V shed 3 bases and J shed 2 bases, with 11 bases lying between them. Per the germline V gene, CDR1 is SGDLS and CDR2 is YYNGEE. This CDR3 reads CASSAGGQQETQYF. CDR3 DNA sequence: TGTGCCAGCAGCGCCGGCGGTCAACAAGAGACCCAGTACTTC.

This clone has just one count. The gene calls are TRBV29-1 and TRBJ1-1; the D is unclear. Germline assignment: CDR1 SQVTM and CDR2 ANQGSEA. Trimming pared 2 bases from V and 0 bases from J, leaving 7 bases between. The CDR3 sequence is 13 residues long. The CDR3 bases are TGCAGCGTTGAAAAACCCATGAACACTGAAGCTTTCTTT. Protein product: CSVEKPMNTEAFF.

V gene TRBV28 combines with J gene TRBJ1-6; D is unresolved. From germline, CDR1 is MDHEN and CDR2 SYDVKM. The CDR3 is 15 amino acids. Trimming shortened V by 7 bases and J by 0 bases, and 10 bases separated the two germline ends. The CDR3, as DNA: TGTGCCAGCAATCGACAACACTCCTATAATTCACCCCTCCACTTT. This gives the protein CASNRQHSYNSPLHF.

Notes on this clone: Other DNA sequences in this specimen translate into the identical CDR3. The chain employs TRBV5-1 and TRBJ2-5, with 8 positions matching TRBD2. With 4 bases clipped from V and 4 bases from J, the junction kept 3 bases outside the gene matches. CDR3 size: 13 residues. Germline values: CDR1 SGHRS, CDR2 YFSETQ. This chain's CDR3 is CASSPGGPETQYF. CDR3 coding DNA: TGCGCCAGCAGCCCGGGAGGGCCAGAGACCCAGTACTTC.

In nucleotides, the CDR3 is TGTGCCAGCAGCTTAATTATCATCGGTGAGACCCAGTACTTC. Translation: CASSLIIIGETQYF. The chain combines TRBV7-9 with TRBJ2-5; D remains unclear. Trimming shortened V by 2 bases and J by 5 bases, and 12 bases separated the two germline ends. This CDR3 contains 14 residues. Germline values: CDR1 SEHNR, CDR2 FQNEAQ (reference sequence).

This clone was seen more than once but under ten times. J is TRBJ1-4 and V is TRBV6-6; TRBD1 is a possible D gene (5 bases). Germline assignment: CDR1 MNHNY and CDR2 SVGAGI (reference sequence). CDR3 length: 15 residues. Trimming pared 0 bases from V and 3 bases from J, leaving 8 bases between. This CDR3 is CASSYSREPNEKLFF. CDR3 nucleotides: TGTGCCAGCAGTTACTCCAGGGAACCTAATGAAAAACTGTTTTTT.

This chain links TRBV7-2 with TRBJ2-1; the D call may be TRBD1 or TRBD2 (6 bases each). Trimming shortened V by 8 bases and J by 10 bases, and 24 bases separated the two germline ends. The CDR3 spans 15 residues. Germline V lookup: CDR1 SGHTA, CDR2 FQGNSA. This CDR3 reads CASRKGGPPVGEQFF. The CDR3 bases are TGTGCCAGCCGGAAGGGGGGACCACCCGTAGGGGAGCAGTTCTTC.

V and J are TRBV5-4 and TRBJ1-1; the D gene is possibly TRBD1 (6 bases). V was clipped by 0 bases and J by 5 bases, with 11 bases between them. CDR1 and CDR2 (germline): SGHNT, YYREEE (reference sequence). The CDR3 sequence is 14 residues long. The CDR3 nucleotides are TGTGCCAGCAGCTTGGCCAGGGGAGGAACTGAAGCTTTCTTT. Amino acid sequence: CASSLARGGTEAFF.

V gene TRBV5-1 combines with J gene TRBJ2-7; possible D gene TRBD2, 6 bases. The germline V gene encodes CDR1 SGHRS and CDR2 YFSETQ. The V end was cut by 0 bases, the J end by 2 bases, with 12 bases between. This CDR3 has 15 amino acids. The CDR3 loop is CASSLGAGGTYEQYF. The DNA for the CDR3 is TGCGCCAGCAGCTTGGGGGCAGGAGGGACCTACGAGCAGTACTTC. The full variable domain, rest sourced from reference TRBV5-1 and TRBJ2-7, is KAGVTQTPRYLIKTRGQQVTLSCSPISGHRSVSWYQQTPGQGLQFLFEYFSETQRNKGNFPGRFSGRQFSNSRSEMNVSTLELGDSALYLCASSLGAGGTYEQYFGPGTRLTVT.

The chain employs TRBV9 and TRBJ2-7; D might be TRBD1 or TRBD2, each matching 5 bases. Germline V gene lookup returns CDR1 SGDLS and CDR2 YYNGEE. The CDR3 spans 14 residues. Between the trimmed V and J ends, which lost 4 bases and 6 bases, there was a span of 17 bases. The CDR3 loop reads CASSSGTGEREQYF. The DNA of the CDR3 is TGTGCCAGCAGCTCCGGGACCGGGGAACGCGAGCAGTACTTC.

CDR3 loop: CASSPLGLADTQYF. The CDR3 nucleotides are TGTGCCAGCTCACCCCTCGGACTAGCAGATACGCAGTATTTT. The V gene is TRBV18, the J gene TRBJ2-3; 7 nucleotides line up with TRBD2. Germline trimming cut 3 bases from V and 4 bases from J; bases unmatched to any gene: 4. Germline CDR1 and CDR2: KGHSH and LQKENI. The CDR3 totals 14 residues.

The chain couples TRBV5-4 to TRBJ2-3; 9 bases match TRBD1. Germline lookup yields CDR1 SGHNT and CDR2 YYREEE (reference sequence). The J segment lost 1 base and the V segment lost 5 bases, leaving 5 bases of the junction unmatched. The CDR3 has 15 amino acids. CDR3 in amino acids: CASSMGQGGTDTQYF. In DNA, the CDR3 is TGTGCCAGCAGTATGGGACAGGGTGGCACAGATACGCAGTATTTT.

This clone was recorded only once. J is TRBJ1-2 and V is TRBV2; a weak D match, TRBD1 (5 bases). CDR1 is SNHLY, CDR2 FYNNEI, per germline. With 3 bases removed from V and 7 bases from J, the gap between germline ends came to 12 bases. This CDR3 comprises 13 residues. The chain's CDR3 is CASSDAGAGGYTF. The DNA for the CDR3 is TGTGCCAGCAGTGACGCCGGGGCCGGTGGCTACACCTTC.

The chain carries TRBV9 and TRBJ2-3, with 9 nucleotides matching TRBD2. The germline gives CDR1 SGDLS, CDR2 YYNGEE. V shed 0 bases, J shed 1 base, and the junction held 6 bases outside the gene matches. The CDR3 contains 17 residues. This chain's CDR3 is CASSVGGTSRRTDTQYF. The CDR3, as DNA: TGTGCCAGCAGCGTAGGTGGGACTAGCCGACGCACAGATACGCAGTATTTT.